This TCR beta chain was profiled in a study of technical replicates of blood from several donors. The protocol was immunoSEQ multiplex PCR, while the TCRdb copy is restricted to in-frame clones and leaves out a portion. The sample lists roughly 67,000 clones, roughly 98% seen once, with over 0.15% in the top ten. Trimming removed 6 bases from V and 2 bases from J, with 11 bases in between. The CDR3 totals 14 residues. Germline CDR1 reads SNHLY; CDR2 reads FYNNEI. The specimen was T cells isolated from PBMCs. This chain connects TRBV2 to TRBJ1-5; TRBD1 is a possible D gene (5 bases). The clonotype originates from a human donor in good health. The DNA of the CDR3 is TGTGCCAGCAGGAATGACAGTCGCAATCAGCCCCAGCATTTT. Encoded protein: CASRNDSRNQPQHF.